This T cell receptor beta chain was found in a study of blood T cell repertoires in COVID-19. Study information: From T cells, B-cell-depleted T cells, or PBMCs came the material, which was cDNA or gDNA.

This CDR3 is built from 16 residues. Trimming stripped 0 bases from V and 0 bases from J, with 9 bases between. Germline values: CDR1 SGHNT, CDR2 YYREEE (reference sequence). In the source study's methods: Reference gene primer amplification gave nucleated cell count estimates. Clones were sequenced by immunoSEQ multiplex PCR, and TCRdb holds only the in-frame ones, with some missing. V and J calls and clone size are those listed in that table; D and trimming were worked out from the DNA. Here the sample spans about 200,000 clones, just under 85% being singletons. The V and J genes are TRBV5-4 and TRBJ2-2, with D maybe TRBD2 (5 bases). This TCR was sampled from a human donor with acute or convalescent COVID-19. The donor label of this sample is uncertain. Sequenced material: peripheral blood. CDR3 coding DNA: TGTGCCAGCAGCTTGGGGGGAGACTCGAACACCGGGGAGCTGTTTTTT. This gives the protein CASSLGGDSNTGELFF.